One T cell receptor (beta chain) is described in this entry. Its antigen is currently unknown. The data were taken from a study of immune evolution from preneoplasia to lung adenocarcinoma. TCRdb's table, derived via immunoSEQ multiplex PCR, lists solely in-frame clones and lacks some. The sample carries some 37,000 clones, about 73% recorded once. Patient tissue came from resections in Japan or China, 2014–2017. Macro-dissection enriched premalignant or tumor cells before nucleic acid extraction. CDR1 is SQVTM, CDR2 ANQGSEA, per germline. The length of the CDR3 is 14 residues. The trim removed 5 bases at V and 1 base at J, leaving 7 bases unmatched. Findings and caveats of the study: Top clone frequencies peaked in normal lung, apparently declining through invasive adenocarcinoma. T cell clonality was higher in KRAS-mutant than EGFR-mutant or wild-type nodules.

The chain carries TRBV29-1 and TRBJ1-1; 7 bases fit TRBD1. Sequencing used FFPE invasive lung adenocarcinoma tissue. The source of this sequence is a person aged 55 to 75 with lung adenocarcinoma. The DNA of the CDR3 is TGCAGCGTTACCACAACAGGGGCGAACACTGAAGCTTTCTTT. Protein product: CSVTTTGANTEAFF.